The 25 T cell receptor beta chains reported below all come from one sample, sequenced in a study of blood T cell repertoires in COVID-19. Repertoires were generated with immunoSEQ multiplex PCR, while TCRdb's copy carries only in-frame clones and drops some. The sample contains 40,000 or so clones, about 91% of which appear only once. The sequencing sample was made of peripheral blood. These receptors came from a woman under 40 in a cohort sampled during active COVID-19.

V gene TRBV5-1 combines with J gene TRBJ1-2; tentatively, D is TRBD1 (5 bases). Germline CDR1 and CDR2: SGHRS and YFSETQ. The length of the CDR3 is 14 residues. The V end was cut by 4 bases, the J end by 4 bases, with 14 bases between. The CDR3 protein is CASSTEGTTYGYTF. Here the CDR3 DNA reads TGCGCCAGCAGCACGGAGGGGACGACCTATGGCTACACCTTC.

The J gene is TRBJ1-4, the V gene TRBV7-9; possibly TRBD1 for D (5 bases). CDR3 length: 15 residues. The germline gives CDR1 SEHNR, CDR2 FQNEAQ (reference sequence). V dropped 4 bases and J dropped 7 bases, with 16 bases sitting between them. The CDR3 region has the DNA TGTGCCAGCAGCTCCCAAGGGGCGCACCTTGAAAAACTGTTTTTT. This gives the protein CASSSQGAHLEKLFF.

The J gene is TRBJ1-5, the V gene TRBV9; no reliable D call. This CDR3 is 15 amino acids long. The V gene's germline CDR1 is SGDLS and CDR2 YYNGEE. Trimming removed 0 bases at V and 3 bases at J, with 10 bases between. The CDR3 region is CASSVEPGDNQPQHF. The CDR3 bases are TGTGCCAGCAGCGTAGAGCCGGGTGACAATCAGCCCCAGCATTTT.

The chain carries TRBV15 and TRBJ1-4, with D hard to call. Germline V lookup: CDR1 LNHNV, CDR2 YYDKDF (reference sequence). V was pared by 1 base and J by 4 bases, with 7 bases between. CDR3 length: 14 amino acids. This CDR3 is CATSRVINNEKLFF. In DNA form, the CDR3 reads TGTGCCACCAGCAGAGTCATCAATAATGAAAAACTGTTTTTT. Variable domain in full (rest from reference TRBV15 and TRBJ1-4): DAMVIQNPRYQVTQFGKPVTLSCSQTLNHNVMYWYQQKSSQAPKLLFHYYDKDFNNEADTPDNFQSRRPNTSFCFLDIRSPGLGDTAMYLCATSRVINNEKLFFGSGTQLSVL.

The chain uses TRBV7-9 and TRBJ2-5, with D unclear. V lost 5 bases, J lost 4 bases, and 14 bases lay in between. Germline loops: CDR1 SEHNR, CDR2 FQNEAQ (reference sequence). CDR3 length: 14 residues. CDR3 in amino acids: CASSPTADSETQYF. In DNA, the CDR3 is TGTGCCAGCAGCCCCACCGCCGACTCAGAGACCCAGTACTTC.

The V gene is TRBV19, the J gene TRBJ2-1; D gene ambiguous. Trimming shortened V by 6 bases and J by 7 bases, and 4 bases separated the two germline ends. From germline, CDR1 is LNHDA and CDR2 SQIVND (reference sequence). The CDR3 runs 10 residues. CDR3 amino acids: CASSQNEQFF. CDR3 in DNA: TGTGCCAGTAGCCAGAATGAGCAGTTCTTC.

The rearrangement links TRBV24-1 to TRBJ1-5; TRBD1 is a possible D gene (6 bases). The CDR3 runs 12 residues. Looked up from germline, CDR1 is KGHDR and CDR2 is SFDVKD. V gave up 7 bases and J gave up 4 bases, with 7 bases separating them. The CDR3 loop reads CATSQGNQPQHF. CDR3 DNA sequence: TGTGCCACCAGCCAGGGGAATCAGCCCCAGCATTTT.

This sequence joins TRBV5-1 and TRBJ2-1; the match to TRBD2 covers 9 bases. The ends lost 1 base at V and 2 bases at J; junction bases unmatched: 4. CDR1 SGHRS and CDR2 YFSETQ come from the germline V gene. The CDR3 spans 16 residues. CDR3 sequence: CASSLRGTSPYNEQFF. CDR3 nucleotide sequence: TGCGCCAGCAGCTTGAGGGGGACTAGCCCCTACAATGAGCAGTTCTTC.

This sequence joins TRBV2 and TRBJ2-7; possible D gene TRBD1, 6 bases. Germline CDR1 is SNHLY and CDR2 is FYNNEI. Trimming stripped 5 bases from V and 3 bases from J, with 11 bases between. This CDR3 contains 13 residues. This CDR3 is CASSTRGVYEQYF. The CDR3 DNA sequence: TGTGCCAGCAGTACCAGGGGAGTCTACGAGCAGTACTTC.

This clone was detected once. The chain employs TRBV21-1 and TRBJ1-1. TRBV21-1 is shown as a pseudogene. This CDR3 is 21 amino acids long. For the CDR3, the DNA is TGTGCCAGCAGCAAAGCAGAAATACCGGCCTGCGAGAGAGGGATAAACACTGAAGCTTTCTTT. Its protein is CASSKAEIPACERGINTEAFF.

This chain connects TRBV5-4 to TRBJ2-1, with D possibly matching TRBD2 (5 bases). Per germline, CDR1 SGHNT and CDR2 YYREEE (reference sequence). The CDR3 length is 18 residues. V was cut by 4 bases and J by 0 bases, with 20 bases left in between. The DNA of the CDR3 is TGTGCCAGCAGCACCCAGCCCCGGGGTCGGAACTCCTACAATGAGCAGTTCTTC. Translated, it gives CASSTQPRGRNSYNEQFF.

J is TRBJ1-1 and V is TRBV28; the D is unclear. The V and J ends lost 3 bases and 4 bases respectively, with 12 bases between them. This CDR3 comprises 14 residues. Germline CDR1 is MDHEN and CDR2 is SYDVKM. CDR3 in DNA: TGTGCCAGCAGTTTGGGCAGGATGGTCACTGAAGCTTTCTTT. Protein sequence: CASSLGRMVTEAFF.

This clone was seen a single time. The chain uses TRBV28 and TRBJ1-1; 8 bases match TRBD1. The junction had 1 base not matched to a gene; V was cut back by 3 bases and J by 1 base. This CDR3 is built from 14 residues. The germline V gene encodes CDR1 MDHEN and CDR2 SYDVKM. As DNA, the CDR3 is TGTGCCAGCAGTTTTACAGGGGGGAACACTGAAGCTTTCTTT. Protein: CASSFTGGNTEAFF.

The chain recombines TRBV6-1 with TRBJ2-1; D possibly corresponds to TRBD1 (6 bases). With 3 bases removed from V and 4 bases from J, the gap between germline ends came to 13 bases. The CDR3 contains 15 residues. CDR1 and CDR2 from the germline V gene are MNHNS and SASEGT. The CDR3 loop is CASSDLRGMYNEQFF. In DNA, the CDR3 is TGTGCCAGCAGTGATCTCAGGGGAATGTACAATGAGCAGTTCTTC.

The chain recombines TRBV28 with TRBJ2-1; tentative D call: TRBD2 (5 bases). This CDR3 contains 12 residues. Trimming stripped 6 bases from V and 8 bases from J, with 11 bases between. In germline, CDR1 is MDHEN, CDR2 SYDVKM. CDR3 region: CASSGLGYEQFF. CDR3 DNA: TGTGCCAGCAGCGGACTCGGTTATGAGCAGTTCTTC.

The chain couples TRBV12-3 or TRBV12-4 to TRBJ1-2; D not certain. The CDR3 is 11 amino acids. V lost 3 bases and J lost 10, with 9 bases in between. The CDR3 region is CASSFGRNYTF. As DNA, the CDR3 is TGTGCCAGCAGTTTCGGTCGTAACTACACCTTC.

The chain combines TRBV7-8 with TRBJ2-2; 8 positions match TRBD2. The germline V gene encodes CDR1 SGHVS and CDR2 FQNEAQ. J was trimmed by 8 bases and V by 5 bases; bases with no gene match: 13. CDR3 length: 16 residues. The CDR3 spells CASSRKAGDLGGELFF. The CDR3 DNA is TGTGCCAGCAGCCGAAAAGCGGGAGATTTGGGGGGGGAGCTGTTTTTT. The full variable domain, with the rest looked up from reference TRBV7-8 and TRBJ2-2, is GAGVSQSPRYKVAKRGQDVALRCDPISGHVSLFWYQQALGQGPEFLTYFQNEAQLDKSGLPSDRFFAERPEGSVSTLKIQRTQQEDSAVYLCASSRKAGDLGGELFFGEGSRLTVL.

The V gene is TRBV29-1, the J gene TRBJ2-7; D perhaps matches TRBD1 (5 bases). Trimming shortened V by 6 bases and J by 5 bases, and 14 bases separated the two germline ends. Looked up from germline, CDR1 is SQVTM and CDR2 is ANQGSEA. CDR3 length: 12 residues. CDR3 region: CSVMSGPDEQYF. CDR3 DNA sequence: TGCAGCGTCATGTCAGGGCCCGACGAGCAGTACTTC.

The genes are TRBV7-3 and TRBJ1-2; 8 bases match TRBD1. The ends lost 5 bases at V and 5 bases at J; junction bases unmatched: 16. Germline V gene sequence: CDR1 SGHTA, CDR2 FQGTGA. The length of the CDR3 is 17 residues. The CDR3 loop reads CASSPGQGPRSLYGYTF. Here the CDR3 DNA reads TGTGCCAGCAGCCCCGGACAGGGCCCCCGAAGCCTATATGGCTACACCTTC.

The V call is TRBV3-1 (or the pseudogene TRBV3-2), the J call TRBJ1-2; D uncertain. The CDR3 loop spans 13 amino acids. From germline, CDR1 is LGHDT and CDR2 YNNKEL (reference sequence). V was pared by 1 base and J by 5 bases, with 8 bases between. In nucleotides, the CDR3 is TGTGCCAGCAGCCAAGGCCAGGCTTATGGCTACACCTTC. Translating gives CASSQGQAYGYTF.

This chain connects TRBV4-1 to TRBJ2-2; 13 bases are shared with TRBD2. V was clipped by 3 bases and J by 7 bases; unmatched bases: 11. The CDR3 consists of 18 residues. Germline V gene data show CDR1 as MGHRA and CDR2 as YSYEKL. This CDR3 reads CASSHRAGLAGAIGELFF. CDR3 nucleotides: TGCGCCAGCAGCCACCGGGCCGGACTAGCGGGAGCAATCGGGGAGCTGTTTTTT.

For the CDR3, the DNA is TGTGCCAGCAGTTTAACAGGGATGAACACCGGGGAGCTGTTTTTT. Its translation: CASSLTGMNTGELFF. This chain connects TRBV27 to TRBJ2-2, with a possible D match to TRBD1 (6 bases). The CDR3 is 15 residues long. The germline V gene has CDR1 MNHEY and CDR2 SMNVEV (reference sequence). The ends were cut back, 2 bases at V and 1 base at J, with 8 bases in the middle.

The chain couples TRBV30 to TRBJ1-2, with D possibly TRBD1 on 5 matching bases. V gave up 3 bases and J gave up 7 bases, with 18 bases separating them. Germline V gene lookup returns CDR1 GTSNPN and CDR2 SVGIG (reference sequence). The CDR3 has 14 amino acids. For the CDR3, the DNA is TGTGCCTGGAGCATTTCGGGGGGGATGGGTGGCTACACCTTC. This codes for CAWSISGGMGGYTF.

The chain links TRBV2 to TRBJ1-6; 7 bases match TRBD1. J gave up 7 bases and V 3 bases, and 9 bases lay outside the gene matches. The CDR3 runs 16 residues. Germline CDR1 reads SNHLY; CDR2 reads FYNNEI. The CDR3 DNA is TGTGCCAGCAGTGATAAACCGGGACAGCTAAATTCACCCCTCCACTTT. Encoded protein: CASSDKPGQLNSPLHF.

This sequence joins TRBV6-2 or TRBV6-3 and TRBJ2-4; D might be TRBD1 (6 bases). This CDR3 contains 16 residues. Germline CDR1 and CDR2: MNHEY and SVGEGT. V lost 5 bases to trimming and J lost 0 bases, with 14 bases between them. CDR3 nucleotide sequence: TGTGCCAGCAGTCTAGGACAGTATTCAGCCAAAAACATTCAGTACTTC. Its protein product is CASSLGQYSAKNIQYF.